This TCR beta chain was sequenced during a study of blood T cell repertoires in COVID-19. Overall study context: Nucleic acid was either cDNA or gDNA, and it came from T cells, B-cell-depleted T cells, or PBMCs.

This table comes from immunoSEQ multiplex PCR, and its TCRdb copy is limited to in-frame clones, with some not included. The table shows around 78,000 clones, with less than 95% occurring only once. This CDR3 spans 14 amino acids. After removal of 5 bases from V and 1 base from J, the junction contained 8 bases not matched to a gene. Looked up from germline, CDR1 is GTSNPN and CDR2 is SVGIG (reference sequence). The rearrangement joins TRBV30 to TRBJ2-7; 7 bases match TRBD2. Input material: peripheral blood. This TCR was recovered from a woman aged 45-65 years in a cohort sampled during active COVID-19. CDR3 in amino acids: CAWSRGDPSYEQYF. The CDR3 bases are TGTGCCTGGTCTCGGGGGGACCCGTCCTACGAGCAGTACTTC.